A selection of T cell receptor beta chains follows, all from one sample in a study of T cell responses to AZD1222 COVID-19 vaccine. Measured with immunoSEQ multiplex PCR; TCRdb has only the in-frame clones, and not every one. The data contain under 150,000 clones, approximately 87% of them singletons. This sample comprised peripheral blood, obtained 28 days after the second AZD1222 dose. These receptors all come from an adult who received the AZD1222 COVID-19 vaccine. Each CDR3 is given with its conserved first and last residue. The order of the fields is V gene, D gene, J gene, clone size, CDR3 protein, CDR3 DNA. A D gene is named only where the DNA matches it firmly. Rows give clone size only sometimes, using once, few, many, or a class for an expanded clone.

V: TRBV27; D: .; J: TRBJ1-2; size: .; CDR3: CASGSVGGYTF; DNA: TGTGCCAGTGGTTCAGTAGGAGGCTACACCTTC
V: TRBV6-2/TRBV6-3; D: .; J: TRBJ1-5; size: .; CDR3: CASSSRASGNNQPQHF; DNA: TGTGCCAGCAGTTCCCGGGCCTCAGGCAACAATCAGCCCCAGCATTTT
V: TRBV15; D: .; J: TRBJ1-5; size: .; CDR3: CATKRAEDQPQHF; DNA: TGTGCCACTAAAAGGGCGGAGGATCAGCCCCAGCATTTT
V: TRBV5-1; D: .; J: TRBJ1-2; size: .; CDR3: CASSFPGDGYTF; DNA: TGCGCCAGCAGCTTTCCTGGGGACGGCTACACCTTC
V: TRBV12-3/TRBV12-4; D: .; J: TRBJ2-5; size: .; CDR3: CASSPRQTQYF; DNA: TGTGCCAGCAGTCCTCGGCAGACCCAGTACTTC
V: TRBV11-1; D: TRBD2; J: TRBJ2-1; size: .; CDR3: CASSRGGRYNEQFF; DNA: TGTGCCAGCAGCCGGGGGGGGAGATACAATGAGCAGTTCTTC
V: TRBV6-4; D: .; J: TRBJ2-3; size: few; CDR3: CASSDGRGADTQYF; DNA: TGTGCCAGCAGTGACGGCAGGGGCGCAGATACGCAGTATTTT
V: TRBV6-6; D: .; J: TRBJ1-2; size: .; CDR3: CAGSTPTNYGYTF; DNA: TGTGCCGGTTCGACACCGACTAACTATGGCTACACCTTC
V: TRBV7-9; D: TRBD2; J: TRBJ2-1; size: .; CDR3: CASSFGTSGRVPFF; DNA: TGTGCCAGCAGCTTCGGGACTAGCGGGAGAGTGCCGTTCTTC
V: TRBV19; D: .; J: TRBJ1-5; size: .; CDR3: CASADTGNQPQHF; DNA: TGTGCCAGTGCTGACACAGGCAATCAGCCCCAGCATTTT
V: TRBV4-2; D: .; J: TRBJ1-2; size: .; CDR3: CASSQDPGNRGYTF; DNA: TGTGCCAGCAGCCAAGATCCGGGCAATCGAGGCTACACCTTC
V: TRBV3-1/TRBV3-2; D: .; J: TRBJ2-2; size: .; CDR3: CASSQHGSNTGELFF; DNA: TGTGCCAGCAGCCAGCACGGGTCCAACACCGGGGAGCTGTTTTTT
V: TRBV19; D: .; J: TRBJ1-2; size: .; CDR3: CASSAEFRTAYGYTF; DNA: TGTGCCAGTAGTGCCGAATTCCGGACGGCCTATGGCTACACCTTC
V: TRBV6-5; D: TRBD2; J: TRBJ2-2; size: .; CDR3: CASSSAGGNTGELFF; DNA: TGTGCCAGCAGTTCAGCGGGAGGGAACACCGGGGAGCTGTTTTTT
V: TRBV6-5; D: .; J: TRBJ1-1; size: .; CDR3: CASSGQMNTEAFF; DNA: TGTGCCAGCAGCGGACAGATGAACACTGAAGCTTTCTTT
V: TRBV19; D: TRBD1; J: TRBJ1-2; size: .; CDR3: CASSIGQGLYGYTF; DNA: TGTGCCAGTAGTATCGGACAGGGGTTATATGGCTACACCTTC
V: TRBV30; D: .; J: TRBJ1-6; size: .; CDR3: CAWSTGANSPLHF; DNA: TGTGCCTGGAGCACTGGTGCAAATTCACCCCTCCACTTT
V: TRBV7-2; D: .; J: TRBJ1-1; size: .; CDR3: CASSLFGYGTEAFF; DNA: TGTGCCAGCAGCTTATTCGGGTACGGGACTGAAGCTTTCTTT
V: TRBV6-5; D: .; J: TRBJ1-5; size: .; CDR3: CASRAQWGAGQPQHF; DNA: TGTGCCAGCAGGGCCCAGTGGGGAGCGGGGCAGCCCCAGCATTTT
V: TRBV6-2/TRBV6-3; D: TRBD2; J: TRBJ2-7; size: .; CDR3: CASSSGTSDYEQYF; DNA: TGTGCCAGCAGTTCTGGGACTAGCGATTACGAGCAGTACTTC
V: TRBV3-1/TRBV3-2; D: .; J: TRBJ2-3; size: .; CDR3: CASSQLGGTDTQYF; DNA: TGTGCCAGCAGCCAATTAGGGGGCACAGATACGCAGTATTTT
V: TRBV3-1/TRBV3-2; D: TRBD1; J: TRBJ2-1; size: .; CDR3: CASSQGTGVGEQFF; DNA: TGTGCCAGCAGCCAAGGGACAGGGGTAGGTGAGCAGTTCTTC
V: TRBV7-6; D: TRBD2; J: TRBJ2-2; size: .; CDR3: CASSLARLAGNTGELFF; DNA: TGTGCCAGCAGCTTAGCACGACTAGCGGGAAACACCGGGGAGCTGTTTTTT
V: TRBV16; D: TRBD2; J: TRBJ2-5; size: .; CDR3: CASSRTAGTRAVNQYF; DNA: TGTGCCAGCAGCCGCACCGCCGGGACTAGGGCAGTGAACCAGTACTTC
V: TRBV11-2; D: .; J: TRBJ1-2; size: once; CDR3: CASSLGVTGNYGYTF; DNA: TGTGCCAGCAGCTTAGGGGTCACGGGAAACTATGGCTACACCTTC
V: TRBV5-1; D: TRBD1; J: TRBJ2-3; size: .; CDR3: CASSLGVQGGTDTQYF; DNA: TGCGCCAGCAGCTTGGGAGTACAGGGGGGCACAGATACGCAGTATTTT
V: TRBV28; D: .; J: TRBJ1-2; size: .; CDR3: CASYKAYYGYTF; DNA: TGTGCCAGCTACAAAGCCTACTATGGCTACACCTTC
V: TRBV9; D: .; J: TRBJ2-5; size: .; CDR3: CASSVGRTGETQYF; DNA: TGTGCCAGCAGCGTAGGTAGGACGGGGGAGACCCAGTACTTC
V: TRBV7-2; D: TRBD1; J: TRBJ2-1; size: .; CDR3: CASSSGTGGNEQFF; DNA: TGTGCCAGCAGCTCCGGGACAGGGGGCAATGAGCAGTTCTTC
V: TRBV28; D: TRBD2; J: TRBJ2-7; size: .; CDR3: CASSPRLAGGHEQYF; DNA: TGTGCCAGCAGTCCTAGACTAGCGGGAGGGCACGAGCAGTACTTC
V: TRBV14; D: .; J: TRBJ2-7; size: once; CDR3: CASSQVGRLSAYEQYF; DNA: TGTGCCAGCAGCCAAGTCGGTCGATTAAGCGCCTACGAGCAGTACTTC
V: TRBV6-4; D: TRBD2; J: TRBJ2-3; size: .; CDR3: CASSDGTSGGSTDTQYF; DNA: TGTGCCAGCAGTGACGGGACTAGCGGGGGAAGCACAGATACGCAGTATTTT
V: TRBV7-2; D: .; J: TRBJ2-7; size: .; CDR3: CASSYVGGYEQYF; DNA: TGTGCCAGCAGCTACGTCGGGGGCTACGAGCAGTACTTC
V: TRBV5-5; D: .; J: TRBJ1-5; size: .; CDR3: CASSFSWDGNQPQHF; DNA: TGTGCCAGCAGCTTTTCCTGGGATGGCAATCAGCCCCAGCATTTT
V: TRBV4-3; D: .; J: TRBJ2-2; size: .; CDR3: CASSHHWKGVVANTGELFF; DNA: TGCGCCAGCAGCCACCACTGGAAGGGGGTTGTAGCGAACACCGGGGAGCTGTTTTTT
V: TRBV7-9; D: .; J: TRBJ1-3; size: .; CDR3: CASSSRGPLSSGNTIYF; DNA: TGTGCCAGCAGCTCCCGGGGTCCACTCAGTTCTGGAAACACCATATATTTT
V: TRBV19; D: .; J: TRBJ2-1; size: once; CDR3: CASSSQGNINEQFF; DNA: TGTGCCAGTAGTAGTCAGGGGAACATCAATGAGCAGTTCTTC
V: TRBV5-5; D: .; J: TRBJ1-2; size: .; CDR3: CASSLMGAQADGYTF; DNA: TGTGCCAGCAGCTTGATGGGGGCTCAAGCAGATGGCTACACCTTC
V: TRBV7-3; D: .; J: TRBJ1-1; size: .; CDR3: CASSLKTGQNTEAFF; DNA: TGTGCCAGCAGCTTAAAAACGGGCCAGAACACTGAAGCTTTCTTT
V: TRBV11-2; D: .; J: TRBJ2-4; size: .; CDR3: CASSLARAYIQYF; DNA: TGTGCCAGCAGCTTAGCCCGGGCTTACATTCAGTACTTC
V: TRBV10-3; D: .; J: TRBJ1-2; size: .; CDR3: CAISESRAGEHGYTF; DNA: TGTGCCATCAGTGAGTCGAGGGCCGGGGAGCATGGCTACACCTTC
V: TRBV15; D: TRBD1; J: TRBJ1-5; size: .; CDR3: CATSSGDSRNQPQHF; DNA: TGTGCCACCAGCAGCGGGGACAGTCGCAATCAGCCCCAGCATTTT
V: TRBV19; D: TRBD2; J: TRBJ2-5; size: .; CDR3: CASSFLPRTSGQETQYF; DNA: TGTGCCAGTAGCTTTTTGCCAAGGACTAGTGGGCAAGAGACCCAGTACTTC
V: TRBV7-9; D: .; J: TRBJ1-5; size: .; CDR3: CASSLNSGSAQHF; DNA: TGTGCCAGCAGCTTAAACAGTGGATCGGCCCAGCATTTT
V: TRBV19; D: TRBD1; J: TRBJ1-5; size: .; CDR3: CASLQTGGHYSNQPQHF; DNA: TGTGCCAGTTTACAGACAGGGGGCCATTATAGCAATCAGCCCCAGCATTTT
V: TRBV4-2; D: TRBD2; J: TRBJ2-5; size: .; CDR3: CASSQESGGTQETQYF; DNA: TGTGCCAGCAGCCAAGAAAGCGGGGGGACCCAAGAGACCCAGTACTTC
V: TRBV7-9; D: TRBD2; J: TRBJ2-2; size: .; CDR3: CASSLVSSGGANTGELFF; DNA: TGTGCCAGCAGCTTAGTTTCTAGCGGGGGAGCGAACACCGGGGAGCTGTTTTTT
V: TRBV19; D: TRBD1; J: TRBJ1-2; size: .; CDR3: CASSVRTGNGYTF; DNA: TGTGCCAGTAGTGTACGGACAGGGAACGGCTACACCTTC
V: TRBV28; D: .; J: TRBJ1-1; size: .; CDR3: CASCSGPRAAFF; DNA: TGTGCCAGCTGCTCGGGCCCCCGGGCCGCTTTCTTT
V: TRBV18; D: .; J: TRBJ2-5; size: .; CDR3: CASSPQGRETQYF; DNA: TGTGCCAGCTCACCACAGGGGAGAGAGACCCAGTACTTC
V: TRBV11-2; D: .; J: TRBJ2-3; size: .; CDR3: CASSLRSTDTQYF; DNA: TGTGCCAGCAGCTTAAGGAGCACAGATACGCAGTATTTT
V: TRBV12-1; D: .; J: TRBJ1-5; size: .; CDR3: CASSFGAGSGQPQHF; DNA: .
V: TRBV5-3; D: TRBD2; J: TRBJ2-1; size: once; CDR3: CARVWLARTSGGAFEQFF; DNA: TGTGCCAGAGTCTGGCTCGCCCGGACTAGCGGGGGGGCCTTTGAGCAGTTCTTC
V: TRBV5-1; D: TRBD1; J: TRBJ1-6; size: .; CDR3: CASQRTGGNSPLHF; DNA: TGCGCCAGCCAAAGGACAGGGGGTAATTCACCCCTCCACTTT
V: TRBV5-1; D: .; J: TRBJ1-6; size: .; CDR3: CASSVQGGKSPLHF; DNA: TGCGCCAGCAGCGTCCAAGGGGGAAAATCACCCCTCCACTTT
V: TRBV20-1; D: .; J: TRBJ1-1; size: .; CDR3: CSARLTEAFF; DNA: TGCAGTGCTAGGCTTACTGAAGCTTTCTTT
V: TRBV30; D: TRBD2; J: TRBJ2-5; size: .; CDR3: CAWSLGGGSETQYF; DNA: TGTGCCTGGAGCCTGGGCGGGGGGTCAGAGACCCAGTACTTC
V: TRBV9; D: .; J: TRBJ2-2; size: .; CDR3: CASSVGPRANTGELFF; DNA: TGTGCCAGCAGCGTAGGGCCCAGGGCGAACACCGGGGAGCTGTTTTTT
V: TRBV2; D: TRBD1; J: TRBJ1-1; size: .; CDR3: CASIFPGQGGTEAFF; DNA: TGTGCCAGCATCTTCCCCGGACAGGGAGGCACTGAAGCTTTCTTT
V: TRBV5-1; D: .; J: TRBJ1-1; size: .; CDR3: CASSFGFRQTLNTEAFF; DNA: TGCGCCAGCAGCTTTGGTTTTAGACAGACCCTGAACACTGAAGCTTTCTTT